This note documents a single TCR beta chain sequence. The antigen is undetermined. In germline, CDR1 is KGHSH, CDR2 LQKENI. V shed 2 bases and J shed 2 bases, with 19 bases lying between them. The CDR3 is made up of 18 amino acids. A previously described protocol, modified, built RNA-based TCR cDNA libraries. Using its own MiXCR run on the 5' RACE reads, TCRdb lists one record per CDR3 protein. Of hundreds of thousands of distinct CDR3 sequences in the sample, roughly 31% were seen once. Six healthy women, forming three identical twin pairs, donated samples. The data belong to a study of identical twins' blood T cells. The study's findings and limits: Mainly, cloneset size products determined shared clonotypes, twins included. Out-of-frame TCRbeta clonotypes reportedly had markedly more similar V usage in twins than unrelated donors.

Sample: PBMCs. This sequence originates from a woman aged 18-49 years in good health. V gene TRBV18 combines with J gene TRBJ2-1, with D possibly being TRBD2 (7 bases). CDR3 region: CASSPRACGGVTYNEQFF. CDR3 nucleotides: TGTGCCAGCTCACCAAGGGCTTGCGGGGGCGTCACCTACAATGAGCAGTTCTTC.